The 14 T cell receptor beta chains given below trace back to one sample, sequenced in a study of blood T cell repertoires in COVID-19. The table came from immunoSEQ multiplex PCR; TCRdb's copy has only in-frame clones and leaves some out. The sample contains approximately 300,000 clones, around nine tenths of which appear only once. The sequenced sample consisted of PBMCs or T cells enriched from blood (not recorded which). Receptor source: a woman in her 30s who had recovered from COVID-19.

V and J are TRBV29-1 and TRBJ1-1; D gene uncertain. Per the germline V gene, CDR1 is SQVTM and CDR2 is ANQGSEA. V was cut by 6 bases and J by 1 base, with 18 bases left in between. The CDR3 sequence is 15 residues long. The chain's CDR3 is CSVNRGWMGNTEAFF. CDR3 nucleotide sequence: TGCAGCGTCAACCGGGGATGGATGGGGAACACTGAAGCTTTCTTT.

The chain links TRBV30 to TRBJ1-2, with D perhaps TRBD1 (6 bases). V lost 2 bases, J lost 7 bases, and 17 bases lay in between. Germline V gene sequence: CDR1 GTSNPN, CDR2 SVGIG (reference sequence). This CDR3 has 14 amino acids. The CDR3 DNA is TGTGCCTGGAGTTTTGGGGGCGGTGCGGGTGGCTACACCTTC. Amino acid sequence: CAWSFGGGAGGYTF.

The chain carries TRBV19 and TRBJ1-1; D is possibly TRBD1 (5 bases). From germline, CDR1 is LNHDA and CDR2 SQIVND (reference sequence). This CDR3 comprises 15 residues. Trimming shortened V by 4 bases and J by 4 bases, and 16 bases separated the two germline ends. The CDR3 loop reads CASSTQGGASTEAFF. The CDR3 bases are TGTGCCAGTAGTACCCAAGGAGGGGCCAGCACTGAAGCTTTCTTT. Complete variable domain (other parts from reference TRBV19 and TRBJ1-1): DGGITQSPKYLFRKEGQNVTLSCEQNLNHDAMYWYRQDPGQGLRLIYYSQIVNDFQKGDIAEGYSVSREKKESFPLTVTSAQKNPTAFYLCASSTQGGASTEAFFGQGTRLTVV.

This CDR3 is CASNEIQGGYGYTF. CDR3 bases: TGTGCCAGCAACGAAATACAGGGCGGCTATGGCTACACCTTC. The chain uses TRBV9 and TRBJ1-2; maybe TRBD1 (6 bases). The CDR3 is 14 amino acids. CDR1 SGDLS and CDR2 YYNGEE come from the germline V gene. The V and J ends lost 6 bases and 4 bases respectively, with 16 bases between them.

The chain joins TRBV19 to TRBJ1-5, with 8 bases lining up with TRBD1. CDR1 is LNHDA, CDR2 SQIVND, per germline (reference sequence). The length of the CDR3 is 15 residues. Trimming cost V 5 bases and J 1 base; bases outside gene matches: 4. The CDR3 DNA is TGTGCCAGTAGTCTTCAGGGGGCGAGCAATCAGCCCCAGCATTTT. The encoded protein is CASSLQGASNQPQHF.

CDR3 loop: CASSSELFNQPQHF. The CDR3 DNA reads TGTGCCAGCAGTTCGGAGCTTTTCAATCAGCCCCAGCATTTT. The chain is built from TRBV2 and TRBJ1-5, with D uncertain. Trimming shortened V by 5 bases and J by 3 bases, and 11 bases separated the two germline ends. This CDR3 is built from 14 residues. Germline V gene data show CDR1 as SNHLY and CDR2 as FYNNEI.

This clone was recorded at least ten times. The chain combines TRBV6-2 or TRBV6-3 with TRBJ1-5; D is possibly TRBD1 (6 bases). Trimming took 5 bases from V and 4 from J, leaving 9 bases between them. The CDR3 extends over 13 amino acids. CDR1 is MNHEY, CDR2 SVGEGT, per germline. For the CDR3, the DNA is TGTGCCAGCAGTAGCGACAGGAATCAGCCCCAGCATTTT. It codes for CASSSDRNQPQHF.

The chain employs TRBV10-2 and TRBJ1-1, with 8 bases identical to TRBD1. Germline V gene lookup returns CDR1 WSHSY and CDR2 SAAADI. The CDR3 has 14 residues. V shed 6 bases and J 4 bases; nucleotides not matched to a gene: 7. The CDR3 nucleotides read TGCGCCAGCAGGGTTAAGACAGGGGCCACTGAAGCTTTCTTT. Translating gives CASRVKTGATEAFF.

This clone was detected only a few times. This rearrangement joins TRBV19 to TRBJ1-2, with no clear D. The germline gives CDR1 LNHDA, CDR2 SQIVND (reference sequence). Trimming stripped 1 base from V and 7 bases from J, with 16 bases between. CDR3 length equals 15 residues. The CDR3 loop reads CASSIGSSNSGGYTF. CDR3 nucleotide sequence: TGTGCCAGTAGTATAGGCTCGTCCAACTCGGGTGGCTACACCTTC.

The chain couples TRBV5-4 to TRBJ2-5, with a possible D match to TRBD2 (6 bases). The CDR3 has 14 residues. CDR1 and CDR2 (germline): SGHNT, YYREEE (reference sequence). With 4 bases removed from V and 5 bases from J, the gap between germline ends came to 15 bases. The CDR3 DNA follows: TGTGCCAGCAGCCCCTGGACGGGAGTGGAGACCCAGTACTTC. Its protein is CASSPWTGVETQYF.

This chain joins TRBV5-3 and TRBJ2-1; 9 nucleotides line up with TRBD2. TRBV5-3 is identified as an open reading frame with a role that is uncertain. The CDR3 length is 16 residues. With V trimmed by 4 bases and J by 8 bases, 13 bases remained unmatched. The CDR3 region has the DNA TGTGCCAGAAGCGAGCTGTGGGGACTAGCAGTCCATGAGCAGTTCTTC. Protein sequence: CARSELWGLAVHEQFF.

The chain is built from TRBV15 and TRBJ1-5; D call uncertain. The V gene lost 10 bases and the J gene lost 4 bases, with 14 bases spanning the gap. CDR3 size: 13 residues. Germline lookup yields CDR1 LNHNV and CDR2 YYDKDF (reference sequence). This CDR3 reads CASRSPGNQPQHF. The CDR3 coding sequence is TGTGCCAGTCGAAGCCCTGGTAATCAGCCCCAGCATTTT.

The V gene is TRBV30, the J gene TRBJ1-1; D might be TRBD1 (6 bases). The CDR3 runs 15 residues. CDR1 and CDR2 from the germline V gene are GTSNPN and SVGIG (reference sequence). The V end was cut by 2 bases, the J end by 0 bases, with 13 bases between. The CDR3 DNA sequence: TGTGCCTGGAGTCACGGGACATTGATGAACACTGAAGCTTTCTTT. It is translated as CAWSHGTLMNTEAFF.

The count of this clone is one. The chain joins TRBV6-1 to TRBJ1-1; a weak D match, TRBD1 (5 bases). This CDR3 has 15 residues. Trimming shortened V by 0 bases and J by 4 bases, and 12 bases separated the two germline ends. In germline, CDR1 is MNHNS, CDR2 SASEGT. CDR3 nucleotide sequence: TGTGCCAGCAGTGAAGCCCAGGGCTCGTTCACTGAAGCTTTCTTT. Translating gives CASSEAQGSFTEAFF.